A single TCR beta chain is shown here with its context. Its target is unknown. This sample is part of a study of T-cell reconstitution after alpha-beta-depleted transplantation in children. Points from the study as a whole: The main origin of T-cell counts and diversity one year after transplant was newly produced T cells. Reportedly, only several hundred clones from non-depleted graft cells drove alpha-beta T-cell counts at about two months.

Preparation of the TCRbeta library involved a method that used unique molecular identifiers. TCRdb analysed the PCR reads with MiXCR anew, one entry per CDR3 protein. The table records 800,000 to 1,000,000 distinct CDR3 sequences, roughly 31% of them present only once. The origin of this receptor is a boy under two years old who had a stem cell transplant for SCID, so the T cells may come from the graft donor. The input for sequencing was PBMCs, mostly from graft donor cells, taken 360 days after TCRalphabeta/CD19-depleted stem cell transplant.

This CDR3 is CAISEGLASSYEQYF. In DNA form, the CDR3 reads TGTGCCATCAGTGAGGGACTAGCGAGCTCCTACGAGCAGTACTTC. V usage is TRBV10-3 and J usage is TRBJ2-7, with 9 positions matching TRBD2. CDR3 length: 15 residues. The germline CDR1 and CDR2 sequences are ENHRY and SYGVKD. The V gene end was trimmed by 2 bases and the J gene end by 0 bases; junction bases not matched to a gene: 2.